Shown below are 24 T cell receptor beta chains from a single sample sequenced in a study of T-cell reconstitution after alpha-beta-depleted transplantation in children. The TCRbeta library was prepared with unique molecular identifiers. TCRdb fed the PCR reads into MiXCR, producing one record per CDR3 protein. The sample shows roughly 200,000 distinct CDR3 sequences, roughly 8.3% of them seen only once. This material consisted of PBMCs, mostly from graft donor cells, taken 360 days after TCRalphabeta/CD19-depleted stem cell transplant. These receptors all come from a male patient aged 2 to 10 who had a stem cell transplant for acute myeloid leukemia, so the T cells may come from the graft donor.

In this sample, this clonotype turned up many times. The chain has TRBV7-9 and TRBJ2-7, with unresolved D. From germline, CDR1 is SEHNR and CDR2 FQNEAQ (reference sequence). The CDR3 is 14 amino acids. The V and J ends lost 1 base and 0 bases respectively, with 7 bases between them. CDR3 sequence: CASSLDFRSYEQYF. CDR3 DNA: TGTGCCAGCAGCTTAGACTTTCGCTCCTACGAGCAGTACTTC.

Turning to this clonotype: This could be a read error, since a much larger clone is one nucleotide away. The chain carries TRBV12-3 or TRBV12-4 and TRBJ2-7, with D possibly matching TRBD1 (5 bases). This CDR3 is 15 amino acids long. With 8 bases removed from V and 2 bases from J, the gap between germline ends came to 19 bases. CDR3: CASGSRTRNPYEQYF. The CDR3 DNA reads TGTGCCAGCGGCTCAAGGACACGAAATCCCTACGAGCAGTACTTC.

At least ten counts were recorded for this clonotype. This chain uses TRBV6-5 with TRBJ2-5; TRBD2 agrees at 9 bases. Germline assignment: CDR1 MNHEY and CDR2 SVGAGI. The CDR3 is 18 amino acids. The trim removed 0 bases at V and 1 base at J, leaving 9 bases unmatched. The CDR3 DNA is TGTGCCAGCAGTTACTCTTCCTCGACTAGCGGCTTCCAAGAGACCCAGTACTTC. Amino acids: CASSYSSSTSGFQETQYF.

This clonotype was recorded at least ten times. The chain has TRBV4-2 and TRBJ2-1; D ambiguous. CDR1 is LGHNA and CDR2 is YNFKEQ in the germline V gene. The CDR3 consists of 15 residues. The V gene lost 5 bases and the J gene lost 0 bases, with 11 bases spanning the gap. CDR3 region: CASSYGPSSYNEQFF. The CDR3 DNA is TGTGCCAGCAGCTACGGCCCTAGCTCCTACAATGAGCAGTTCTTC.

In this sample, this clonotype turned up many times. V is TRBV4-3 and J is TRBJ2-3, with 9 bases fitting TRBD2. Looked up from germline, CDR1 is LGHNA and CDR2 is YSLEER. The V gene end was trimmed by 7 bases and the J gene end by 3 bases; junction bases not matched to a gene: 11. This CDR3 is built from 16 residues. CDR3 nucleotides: TGCGCCAGCAACAAATGGGCTAGCGGGGTTACAGATACGCAGTATTTT. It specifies CASNKWASGVTDTQYF.

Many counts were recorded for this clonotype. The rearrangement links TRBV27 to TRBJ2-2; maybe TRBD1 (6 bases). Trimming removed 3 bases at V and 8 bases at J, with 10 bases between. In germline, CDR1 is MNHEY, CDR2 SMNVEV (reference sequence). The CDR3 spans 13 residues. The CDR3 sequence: CASSFTGTGELFF. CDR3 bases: TGTGCCAGCAGTTTTACCGGGACAGGGGAGCTGTTTTTT.

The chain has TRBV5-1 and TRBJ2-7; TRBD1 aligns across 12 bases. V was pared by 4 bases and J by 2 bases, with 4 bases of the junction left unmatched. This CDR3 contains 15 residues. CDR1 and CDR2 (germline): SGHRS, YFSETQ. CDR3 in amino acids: CASSPGTGGPYEQYV. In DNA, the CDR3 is TGCGCCAGCAGCCCTGGGACAGGGGGCCCCTACGAGCAGTACGTC.

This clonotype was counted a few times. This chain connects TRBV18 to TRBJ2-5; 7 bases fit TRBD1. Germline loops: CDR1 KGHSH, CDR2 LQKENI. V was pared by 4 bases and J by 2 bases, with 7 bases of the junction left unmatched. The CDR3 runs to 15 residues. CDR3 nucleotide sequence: TGTGCCAGCTCACGTAACCGGGACAGACAAGAGACCCAGTACTTC. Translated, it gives CASSRNRDRQETQYF.

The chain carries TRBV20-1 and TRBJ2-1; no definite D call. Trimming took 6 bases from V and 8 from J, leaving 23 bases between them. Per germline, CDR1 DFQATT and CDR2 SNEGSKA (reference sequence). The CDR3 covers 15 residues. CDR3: CSALSPYTVKYEQFF. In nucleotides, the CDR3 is TGCAGTGCCCTATCCCCTTACACGGTAAAGTATGAGCAGTTCTTC.

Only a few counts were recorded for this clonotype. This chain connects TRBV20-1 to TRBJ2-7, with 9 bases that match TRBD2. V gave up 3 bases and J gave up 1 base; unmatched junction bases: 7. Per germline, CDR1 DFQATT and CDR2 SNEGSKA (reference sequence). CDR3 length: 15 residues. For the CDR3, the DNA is TGCAGTGCTAGGAGTAGCGGGAGTGGTTCCTACGAGCAGTACTTC. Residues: CSARSSGSGSYEQYF.

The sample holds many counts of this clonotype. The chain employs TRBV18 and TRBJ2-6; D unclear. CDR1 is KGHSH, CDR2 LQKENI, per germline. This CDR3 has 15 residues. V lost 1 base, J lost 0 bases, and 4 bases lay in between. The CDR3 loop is CASSPLVSGANVLTF. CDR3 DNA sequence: TGTGCCAGCTCACCACTGGTCTCTGGGGCCAACGTCCTGACTTTC. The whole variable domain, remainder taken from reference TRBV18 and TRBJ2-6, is NAGVMQNPRHLVRRRGQEARLRCSPMKGHSHVYWYRQLPEEGLKFMVYLQKENIIDESGMPKERFSAEFPKEGPSILRIQQVVRGDSAAYFCASSPLVSGANVLTFGAGSRLTVL.

CDR3 amino acids: CASSLVHNEQFF. The CDR3 DNA sequence: TGTGCCAGCAGCTTAGTCCATAATGAGCAGTTCTTC. The rearrangement links TRBV7-8 to TRBJ2-1; D is undetermined. Germline CDR1 reads SGHVS; CDR2 reads FQNEAQ. The CDR3 has 12 amino acids. Trimming left V 1 base short and J 7 bases short, with 5 bases between.

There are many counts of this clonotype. CDR3 in DNA: TGCAGTGCTCTGGTTGCCGCGGGAGAGCTTGATCGGGAGCAGTACTTC. It translates to CSALVAAGELDREQYF. This chain uses TRBV20-1 with TRBJ2-7; 7 bases line up with TRBD2. Germline V lookup: CDR1 DFQATT, CDR2 SNEGSKA (reference sequence). After removal of 5 bases from V and 7 bases from J, the junction contained 20 bases not matched to a gene. This CDR3 is 16 amino acids long.

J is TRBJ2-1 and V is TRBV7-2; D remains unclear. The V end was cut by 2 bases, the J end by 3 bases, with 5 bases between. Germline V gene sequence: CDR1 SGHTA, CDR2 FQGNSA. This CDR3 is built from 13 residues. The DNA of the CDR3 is TGTGCCAGCAGCTTAAGCGACTACAATGAGCAGTTCTTC. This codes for CASSLSDYNEQFF.

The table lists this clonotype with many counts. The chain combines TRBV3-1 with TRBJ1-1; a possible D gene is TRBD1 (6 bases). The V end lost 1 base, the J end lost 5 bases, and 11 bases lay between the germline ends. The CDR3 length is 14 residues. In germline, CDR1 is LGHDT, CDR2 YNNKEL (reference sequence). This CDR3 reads CASSQGTGKTEAFF. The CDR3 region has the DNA TGTGCCAGCAGCCAAGGCACAGGGAAGACTGAAGCTTTCTTT.

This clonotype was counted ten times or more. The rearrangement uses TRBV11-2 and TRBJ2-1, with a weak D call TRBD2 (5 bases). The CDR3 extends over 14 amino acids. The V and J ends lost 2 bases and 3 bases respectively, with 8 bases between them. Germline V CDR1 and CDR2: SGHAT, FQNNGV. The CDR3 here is CASSLSGFYNEQFF. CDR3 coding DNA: TGTGCCAGCAGCTTATCGGGGTTCTACAATGAGCAGTTCTTC.

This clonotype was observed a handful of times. This CDR3 reads CASSLRYSYNEQFF. The CDR3 region has the DNA TGTGCCAGCAGCTTACGCTACTCCTACAATGAGCAGTTCTTC. V and J are TRBV5-5 and TRBJ2-1; D not certain. This CDR3 contains 14 residues. Trimming took off 2 bases at V and 0 bases at J, with 6 bases between the two ends. Germline CDR1 is SGHKS and CDR2 is YYEKEE (reference sequence).

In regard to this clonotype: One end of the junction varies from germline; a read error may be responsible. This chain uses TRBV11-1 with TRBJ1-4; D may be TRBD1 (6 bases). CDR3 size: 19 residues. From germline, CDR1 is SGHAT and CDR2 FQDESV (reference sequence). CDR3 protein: CASNLGTPFLKATNEKLFF. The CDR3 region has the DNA TGTGCCAGCAACTTAGGGACACCCTTTCTCAAAGCAACTAATGAAAAACTGTTTTTT.

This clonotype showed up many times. Written as DNA, the CDR3 is TGTGCCACCAGCAGAGGATACACAGCTAATGAAAAACTGTTTTTT. It is translated as CATSRGYTANEKLFF. The genes are TRBV15 and TRBJ1-4; D not resolved. V was cut by 1 base and J by 3 bases, with 9 bases left in between. In germline, CDR1 is LNHNV, CDR2 YYDKDF (reference sequence). This CDR3 has 15 residues.

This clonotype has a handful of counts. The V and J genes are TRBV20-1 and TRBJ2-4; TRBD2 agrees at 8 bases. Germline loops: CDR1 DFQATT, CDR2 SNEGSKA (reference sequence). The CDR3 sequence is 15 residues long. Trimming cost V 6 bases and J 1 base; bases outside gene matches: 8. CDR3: CSAKRGRKAKNIQYF. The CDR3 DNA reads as TGCAGTGCGAAGCGCGGGAGGAAGGCCAAAAACATTCAGTACTTC.

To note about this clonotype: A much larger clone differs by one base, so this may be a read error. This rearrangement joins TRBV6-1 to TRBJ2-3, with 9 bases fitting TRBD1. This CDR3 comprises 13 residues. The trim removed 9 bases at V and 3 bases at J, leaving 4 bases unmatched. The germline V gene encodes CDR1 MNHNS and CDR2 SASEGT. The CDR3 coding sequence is TGTGCCAGTAATGACAGGGGGACAGATACGCAGTATTTT. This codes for CASNDRGTDTQYF.

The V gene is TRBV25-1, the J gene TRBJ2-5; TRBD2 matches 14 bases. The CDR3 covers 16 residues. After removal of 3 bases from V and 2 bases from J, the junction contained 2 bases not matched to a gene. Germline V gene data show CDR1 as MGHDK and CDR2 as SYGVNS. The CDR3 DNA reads TGTGCCAGCAGTGATGGGACTAGCGGGGGTCAAGAGACCCAGTACTTC. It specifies CASSDGTSGGQETQYF.

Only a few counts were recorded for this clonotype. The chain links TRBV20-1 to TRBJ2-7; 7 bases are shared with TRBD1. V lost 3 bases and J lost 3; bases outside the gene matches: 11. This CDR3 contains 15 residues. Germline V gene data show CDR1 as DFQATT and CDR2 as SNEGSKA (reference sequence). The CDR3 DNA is TGCAGTGCTAGGGGTGGGGGACAGCATCTCTACGAGCAGTACTTC. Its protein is CSARGGGQHLYEQYF.

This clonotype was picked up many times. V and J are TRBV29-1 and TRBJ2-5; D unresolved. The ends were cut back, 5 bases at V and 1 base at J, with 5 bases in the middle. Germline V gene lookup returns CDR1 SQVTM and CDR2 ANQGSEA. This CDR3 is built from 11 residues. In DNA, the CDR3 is TGCAGCGTTCGCAGCCAAGAGACCCAGTACTTC. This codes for CSVRSQETQYF.